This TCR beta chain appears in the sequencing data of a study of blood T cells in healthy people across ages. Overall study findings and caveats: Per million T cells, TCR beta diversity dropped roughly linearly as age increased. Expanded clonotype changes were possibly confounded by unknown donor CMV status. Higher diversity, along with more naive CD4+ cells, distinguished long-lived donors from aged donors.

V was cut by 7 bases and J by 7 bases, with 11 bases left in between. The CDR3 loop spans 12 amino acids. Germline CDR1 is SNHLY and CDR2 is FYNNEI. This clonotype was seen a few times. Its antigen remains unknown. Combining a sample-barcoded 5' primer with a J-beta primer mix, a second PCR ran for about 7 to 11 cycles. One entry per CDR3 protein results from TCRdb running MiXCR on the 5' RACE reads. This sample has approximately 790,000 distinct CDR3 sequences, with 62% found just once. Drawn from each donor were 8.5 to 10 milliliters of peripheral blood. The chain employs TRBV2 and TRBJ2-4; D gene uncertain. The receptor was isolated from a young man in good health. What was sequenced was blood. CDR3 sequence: CASIQRTNIQYF. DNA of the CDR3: TGTGCCAGCATACAGAGGACGAACATTCAGTACTTC.